There are a few counts of the clone carrying this T cell receptor (beta chain). The antigen is undetermined. The sample originates from a study of identical twins. Study outcomes and limitations: The study found that models underestimated out-of-frame TCR alpha sharing in monozygotic twins. Analyses of zero insertions could, in part, be confounded by invariant MAIT and iNKT cells. Low generation-probability sequences were in excess among twin-shared out-of-frame alpha sequences.

CDR3 size: 15 residues. Per the germline V gene, CDR1 is MGHDK and CDR2 is SYGVNS. V shed 1 base, J shed 6 bases, and the junction held 7 bases outside the gene matches. A universal primer site came from template switching; cDNA carried unique molecular identifiers. Each CDR3 protein gets one entry after TCRdb re-called the 5' RACE reads with MiXCR. In the table there are 350,000 to 500,000 distinct CDR3 sequences, approximately 17% of which are singletons. Sequenced input: naive T cells sorted from blood. The sequence came from a man in his forties or fifties in good health. This chain joins TRBV25-1 and TRBJ2-5; TRBD1 aligns across 8 bases. CDR3 residues: CASSESRTGPQTQYF. The CDR3 DNA follows: TGTGCCAGCAGTGAATCGAGGACAGGGCCGCAGACCCAGTACTTC.